Listed here are 5 T cell receptor beta chains from one sample, sequenced in a study of blood T cell repertoires in COVID-19. The assay was immunoSEQ multiplex PCR, and TCRdb's table has in-frame clones only and misses some. The sample lists some 350,000 clones, roughly 89% occurring once. The source material was peripheral blood. Receptor source: a young man with active or convalescent COVID-19.

This chain uses TRBV4-2 with TRBJ2-2, with 10 nucleotides matching TRBD2. The CDR3 spans 18 residues. Unmatched junction bases numbered 5, after V lost 0 bases and J lost 1 base. Looked up from germline, CDR1 is LGHNA and CDR2 is YNFKEQ. CDR3 nucleotide sequence: TGTGCCAGCAGCCAAGAGCCTAGCGGGAGCGAGAACACCGGGGAGCTGTTTTTT. It encodes CASSQEPSGSENTGELFF.

The J gene is TRBJ1-6, the V gene TRBV10-3, with TRBD1 identical over 7 bases. With V trimmed by 4 bases and J by 5 bases, 5 bases remained unmatched. The CDR3 is made up of 15 amino acids. Germline lookup yields CDR1 ENHRY and CDR2 SYGVKD. DNA of the CDR3: TGTGCCATCAGTGCAGGACAGGCAGATAATTCACCCCTCCACTTT. Protein: CAISAGQADNSPLHF.

V is TRBV15 and J is TRBJ1-4, with D maybe TRBD1 (6 bases). The V end lost 5 bases, the J end lost 0 bases, and 10 bases lay between the germline ends. This CDR3 contains 15 residues. Germline loops: CDR1 LNHNV, CDR2 YYDKDF (reference sequence). This CDR3 reads CATSGRTATNEKLFF. The CDR3 nucleotides are TGTGCCACCAGCGGCCGGACAGCAACTAATGAAAAACTGTTTTTT.

The chain employs TRBV4-3 and TRBJ2-3; TRBD2 matches at 11 bases. The CDR3 runs 16 residues. Unmatched junction bases numbered 4, after V lost 1 base and J lost 4 bases. Germline V gives CDR1 LGHNA, CDR2 YSLEER. DNA of the CDR3: TGCGCCAGCAGCCAAGGACTAGCGGGACTTTCAGATACGCAGTATTTT. It specifies CASSQGLAGLSDTQYF.

This clone has only one observation. V and J are TRBV6-6 and TRBJ1-1; no firm D call. In germline, CDR1 is MNHNY, CDR2 SVGAGI (reference sequence). CDR3 length equals 15 residues. V lost 0 bases, J lost 2 bases, and 10 bases lay in between. The CDR3 DNA reads as TGTGCCAGCAGTTACTCGCTGGAGAGTAACACTGAAGCTTTCTTT. As protein: CASSYSLESNTEAFF.